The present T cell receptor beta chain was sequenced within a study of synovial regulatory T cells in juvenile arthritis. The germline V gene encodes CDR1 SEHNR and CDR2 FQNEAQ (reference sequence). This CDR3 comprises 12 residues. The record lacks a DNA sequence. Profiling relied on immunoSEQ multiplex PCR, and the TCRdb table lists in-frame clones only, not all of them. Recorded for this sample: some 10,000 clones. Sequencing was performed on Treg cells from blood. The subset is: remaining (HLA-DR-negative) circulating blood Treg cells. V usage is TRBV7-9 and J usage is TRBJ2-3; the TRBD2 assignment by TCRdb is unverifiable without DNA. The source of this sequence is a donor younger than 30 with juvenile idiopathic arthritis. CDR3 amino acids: CASSWGRDTQYF. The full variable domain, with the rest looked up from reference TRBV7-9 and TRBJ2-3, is DTGVSQNPRHKITKRGQNVTFRCDPISEHNRLYWYRQTLGQGPEFLTYFQNEAQLEKSRLLSDRFSAERPKGSFSTLEIQRTEQGDSAMYLCASSWGRDTQYFGPGTRLTVL.